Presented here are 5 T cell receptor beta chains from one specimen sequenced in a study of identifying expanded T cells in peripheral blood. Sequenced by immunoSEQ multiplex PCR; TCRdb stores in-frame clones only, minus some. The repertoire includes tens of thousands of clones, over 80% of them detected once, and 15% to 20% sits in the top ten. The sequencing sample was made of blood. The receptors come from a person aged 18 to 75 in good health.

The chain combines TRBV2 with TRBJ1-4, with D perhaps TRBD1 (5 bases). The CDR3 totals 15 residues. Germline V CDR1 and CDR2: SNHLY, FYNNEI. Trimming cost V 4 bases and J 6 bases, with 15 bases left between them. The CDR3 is CASSGWGRRDEKLFF. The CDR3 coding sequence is TGTGCCAGCAGTGGTTGGGGCAGGAGGGATGAAAAACTGTTTTTT.

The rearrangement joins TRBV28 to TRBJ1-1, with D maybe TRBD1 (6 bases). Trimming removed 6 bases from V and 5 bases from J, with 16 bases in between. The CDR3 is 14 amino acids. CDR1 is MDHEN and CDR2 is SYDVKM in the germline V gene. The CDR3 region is CASRLSGALTEAFF. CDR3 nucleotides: TGTGCCAGCAGGCTGTCGGGGGCTCTGACTGAAGCTTTCTTT.

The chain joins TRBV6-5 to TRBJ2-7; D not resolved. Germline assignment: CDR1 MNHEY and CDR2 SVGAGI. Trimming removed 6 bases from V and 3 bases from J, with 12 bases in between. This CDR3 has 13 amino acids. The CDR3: CASSPTTYYEQYF. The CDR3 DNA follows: TGTGCCAGCAGCCCTACTACCTACTACGAGCAGTACTTC.

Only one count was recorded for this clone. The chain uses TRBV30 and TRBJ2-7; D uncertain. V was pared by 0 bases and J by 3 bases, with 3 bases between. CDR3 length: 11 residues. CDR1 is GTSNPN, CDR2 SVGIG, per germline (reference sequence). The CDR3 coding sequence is TGTGCCTGGAGTGTAAACTACGAGCAGTACTTC. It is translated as CAWSVNYEQYF.

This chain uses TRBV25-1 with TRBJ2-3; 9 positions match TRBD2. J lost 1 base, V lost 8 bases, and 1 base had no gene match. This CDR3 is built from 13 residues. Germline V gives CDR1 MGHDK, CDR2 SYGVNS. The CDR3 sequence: CASERGGTDTQYF. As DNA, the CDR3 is TGTGCCAGCGAGCGGGGGGGCACAGATACGCAGTATTTT.